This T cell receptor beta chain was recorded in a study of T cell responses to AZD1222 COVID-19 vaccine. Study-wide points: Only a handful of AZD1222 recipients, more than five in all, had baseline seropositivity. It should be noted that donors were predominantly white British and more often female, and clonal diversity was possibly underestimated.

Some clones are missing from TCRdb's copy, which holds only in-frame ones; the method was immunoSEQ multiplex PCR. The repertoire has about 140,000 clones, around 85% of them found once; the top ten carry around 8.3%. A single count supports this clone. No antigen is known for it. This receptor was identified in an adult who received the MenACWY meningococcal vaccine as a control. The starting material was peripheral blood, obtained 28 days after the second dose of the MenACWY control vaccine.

CDR3 residues: CASRQGALDEQYF. The DNA of the CDR3 is TGTGCCAGCCGACAGGGGGCGTTAGATGAGCAGTACTTC. This rearrangement joins TRBV10-3 to TRBJ2-7; 10 bases map to TRBD1. The length of the CDR3 is 13 residues. Germline values: CDR1 ENHRY, CDR2 SYGVKD. The V and J ends lost 10 bases and 7 bases, in that order; junction bases with no gene match: 10.